These T cell receptor beta chains were read from a single sample in a study of OX40 agonist ivuxolimab in advanced cancers. Sequencing used immunoSEQ multiplex PCR; TCRdb keeps in-frame clones, though not all of them. The data contain 35,000 to 55,000 clones, around 80% of them singletons. The input for sequencing was CD4+ or CD8+ T cells sorted from blood, taken in a trial of the OX40 agonist ivuxolimab. The receptors originated from an adult with an advanced solid tumor such as melanoma, head and neck, liver or kidney cancer. Each CDR3 is given with its conserved first and last residue. Each record gives: D gene, clone size, V gene, J gene, CDR3 protein, CDR3 DNA. The D gene is left open where the match is weak. Size tells how often a clone was seen (once, few, many) or the class of an expanded clone, and some rows leave it out.

D: NA
size: few
V: TRBV25-1
J: TRBJ1-2
CDR3: CASSAMADSRRGYTF
DNA: TGTGCCAGCAGTGCGATGGCGGACAGCCGGCGGGGCTACACCTTC

D: TRBD2
size: NA
V: TRBV10-2
J: TRBJ2-1
CDR3: CASSPSIAGVDEQFF
DNA: TGCGCCAGCAGCCCCTCGATAGCGGGAGTAGATGAGCAGTTCTTC

D: NA
size: few
V: TRBV30
J: TRBJ1-2
CDR3: CAWRQGRGGYTF
DNA: TGTGCCTGGAGGCAGGGGAGGGGTGGCTACACCTTC

D: TRBD1
size: NA
V: TRBV2
J: TRBJ1-4
CDR3: CASSQTTGALLEKLFF
DNA: TGTGCCAGCAGCCAGACAACAGGGGCTCTTTTGGAAAAACTGTTTTTT

D: NA
size: NA
V: TRBV27
J: TRBJ1-6
CDR3: CASSLAGYNSPLHF
DNA: TGTGCCAGCAGTTTAGCCGGGTATAATTCACCCCTCCACTTT

D: TRBD2
size: NA
V: TRBV7-9
J: TRBJ2-5
CDR3: CASEVYGGRGIQETQYF
DNA: TGTGCCAGCGAAGTATATGGCGGGAGAGGTATCCAAGAGACCCAGTACTTC

D: TRBD2
size: NA
V: TRBV5-1
J: TRBJ2-3
CDR3: CASSSGLAGDTQYF
DNA: TGCGCCAGCAGTTCGGGACTAGCGGGGGATACGCAGTATTTT

D: NA
size: NA
V: TRBV5-1
J: TRBJ2-3
CDR3: CASSREGSSPDTQYF
DNA: TGCGCCAGCAGCAGAGAGGGTTCATCCCCAGATACGCAGTATTTT

D: NA
size: NA
V: TRBV11-3
J: TRBJ2-2
CDR3: CASSFTGPGELFF
DNA: TGTGCCAGCAGCTTTACTGGGCCCGGGGAGCTGTTTTTT

D: NA
size: NA
V: TRBV19
J: TRBJ1-1
CDR3: CASTLGTAGTEAFF
DNA: TGTGCCAGTACCTTAGGGACGGCCGGCACTGAAGCTTTCTTT

D: NA
size: NA
V: TRBV9
J: TRBJ2-1
CDR3: CASSGTGSYNEQFF
DNA: TGTGCCAGCAGCGGGACTGGCTCCTACAATGAGCAGTTCTTC

D: NA
size: NA
V: TRBV9
J: TRBJ1-1
CDR3: CASSGPRGLDTEAFF
DNA: TGTGCCAGCAGCGGGCCGAGGGGATTAGACACTGAAGCTTTCTTT

D: NA
size: NA
V: TRBV7-8
J: TRBJ1-4
CDR3: CASSPRRGGATNEKLFF
DNA: TGTGCCAGCAGCCCCCGGAGGGGAGGGGCAACTAATGAAAAACTGTTTTTT

D: NA
size: NA
V: TRBV11-2
J: TRBJ1-3
CDR3: CASSLSGWGNTIYF
DNA: TGTGCCAGCAGCTTAAGTGGGTGGGGAAACACCATATATTTT

D: TRBD2
size: NA
V: TRBV19
J: TRBJ2-4
CDR3: CASKTSGRIGNIQYF
DNA: TGTGCCAGTAAGACTAGCGGGAGGATTGGGAACATTCAGTACTTC

D: NA
size: NA
V: TRBV18
J: TRBJ1-5
CDR3: CASSLESNQPQHF
DNA: TGTGCCAGCTCACTTGAGAGCAATCAGCCCCAGCATTTT

D: TRBD1
size: NA
V: TRBV5-1
J: TRBJ2-2
CDR3: CASSLATGGNTGELFF
DNA: TGCGCCAGCAGCTTGGCGACAGGGGGCAACACCGGGGAGCTGTTTTTT

D: TRBD1
size: NA
V: TRBV11-2
J: TRBJ1-2
CDR3: CASSLGDRGVRYGYTF
DNA: TGTGCCAGCAGCTTGGGGGACAGGGGGGTACGCTATGGCTACACCTTC

D: NA
size: NA
V: TRBV29-1
J: TRBJ2-5
CDR3: CSVDLGQGKETQYF
DNA: TGCAGCGTCGACCTTGGGCAGGGGAAAGAGACCCAGTACTTC

D: NA
size: few
V: TRBV10-3
J: TRBJ1-4
CDR3: CAISADAGTASFATNEKLFF
DNA: TGTGCCATCAGTGCCGACGCCGGGACGGCTTCCTTTGCAACTAATGAAAAACTGTTTTTT

D: TRBD1
size: once
V: TRBV30
J: TRBJ1-5
CDR3: CAWSVPRGLGNQPQHF
DNA: TGTGCCTGGAGTGTTCCCAGGGGGCTAGGGAATCAGCCCCAGCATTTT

D: NA
size: NA
V: TRBV7-9
J: TRBJ1-1
CDR3: CASSFRDSYGEAFF
DNA: TGTGCCAGCAGCTTTAGGGACTCATACGGGGAAGCTTTCTTT

D: NA
size: NA
V: TRBV27
J: TRBJ1-6
CDR3: CASSFLNSPLHF
DNA: TGTGCCAGCAGCTTTCTCAATTCACCCCTCCACTTT